Below, 27 T cell receptor beta chains from the same sample are listed, as sequenced in a study of T-cell memory formation after mild COVID-19. TCRdb passed the 5' RACE reads through MiXCR, listing each CDR3 protein once. Of about 560,000 distinct CDR3 sequences detected, about 20% appear once; the ten largest clones hold around 9.2%. Sequencing input: PBMCs or a T cell subset sorted from them (not recorded which). The receptors shown here come from an adult woman who had mild COVID-19 (a few samples of this study predate the infection). Cell type and time point are not known.

The chain links TRBV6-2 or TRBV6-3 to TRBJ2-1; the D gene is possibly TRBD2 (5 bases). Germline CDR1 MNHEY, CDR2 SVGEGT. This CDR3 contains 13 residues. Trimming shortened V by 8 bases and J by 4 bases, and 12 bases separated the two germline ends. In DNA, the CDR3 is TGTGCCAGCGGGCGGAGGTCATACAATGAGCAGTTCTTC. Protein sequence: CASGRRSYNEQFF.

This clonotype turned up a few times. V usage is TRBV7-9 and J usage is TRBJ1-3; D perhaps matches TRBD1 (5 bases). Trimming stripped 6 bases from V and 0 bases from J, with 12 bases between. This CDR3 is 15 amino acids long. Germline V gene data show CDR1 as SEHNR and CDR2 as FQNEAQ (reference sequence). CDR3 amino acids: CASRRDASSGNTIYF. The CDR3 DNA sequence: TGTGCCAGCAGGCGGGACGCTAGCTCTGGAAACACCATATATTTT.

The gene calls are TRBV20-1 and TRBJ1-1; possibly TRBD1 for D (6 bases). This CDR3 comprises 14 residues. Germline CDR1 reads DFQATT; CDR2 reads SNEGSKA (reference sequence). Between the trimmed V and J ends, which lost 2 bases and 1 base, there was a span of 11 bases. The CDR3 here is CSARLPDRNTEAFF. CDR3 nucleotides: TGCAGTGCTAGACTTCCGGACAGGAACACTGAAGCTTTCTTT.

The chain has TRBV30 and TRBJ2-3; TRBD1 agrees at 8 bases. Germline CDR1 is GTSNPN and CDR2 is SVGIG (reference sequence). The V and J ends lost 2 bases and 4 bases, in that order; junction bases with no gene match: 8. The CDR3 is 15 amino acids. The CDR3 region has the DNA TGTGCCTGGAGTCCTACAGGGGGAGGCGCAGATACGCAGTATTTT. Translating gives CAWSPTGGGADTQYF.

The J gene is TRBJ2-7, the V gene TRBV28; 12 nucleotides agree with TRBD2. Germline V gene sequence: CDR1 MDHEN, CDR2 SYDVKM. The CDR3 covers 16 residues. The J segment lost 0 bases and the V segment lost 4 bases, leaving 4 bases of the junction unmatched. The CDR3 reads CASSSPTSGSSYEQYF. For the CDR3, the DNA is TGTGCCAGCAGTTCGCCGACTAGCGGGAGCTCCTACGAGCAGTACTTC. Combining the CDR3 with reference TRBV28 and TRBJ2-7 gives the whole variable domain DVKVTQSSRYLVKRTGEKVFLECVQDMDHENMFWYRQDPGLGLRLIYFSYDVKMKEKGDIPEGYSVSREKKERFSLILESASTNQTSMYLCASSSPTSGSSYEQYFGPGTRLTVT.

This clonotype appeared a few times. The CDR3 loop is CAWNLEVGGSYEQYF. The CDR3 DNA reads TGTGCCTGGAACCTAGAGGTGGGGGGATCGTACGAGCAGTACTTC. The chain couples TRBV30 to TRBJ2-7, with D possibly matching TRBD2 (6 bases). Germline V lookup: CDR1 GTSNPN, CDR2 SVGIG (reference sequence). The CDR3 is 15 residues long. V was pared by 4 bases and J by 4 bases, with 20 bases between. Filled out from reference TRBV30 and TRBJ2-7, the complete variable domain reads SQTIHQWPATLVQPVGSPLSLECTVEGTSNPNLYWYRQAAGRGLQLLFYSVGIGQISSEVPQNLSASRPQDRQFILSSKKLLLSDSGFYLCAWNLEVGGSYEQYFGPGTRLTVT.

This clonotype has only a few counts. The chain combines TRBV5-1 with TRBJ2-1, with 11 bases matching TRBD2. Losses at the gene ends were 2 bases for V and 6 bases for J; bases not matched to a gene: 7. The CDR3 consists of 16 residues. Germline CDR1 SGHRS, CDR2 YFSETQ. The CDR3 loop is CASSLPLAGVGNEQFF. Written as DNA, the CDR3 is TGCGCCAGCAGCTTACCACTAGCGGGAGTGGGCAATGAGCAGTTCTTC.

The chain couples TRBV7-2 to TRBJ2-2; 7 nucleotides line up with TRBD1. The germline CDR1 and CDR2 sequences are SGHTA and FQGNSA. V was clipped by 4 bases and J by 4 bases; unmatched bases: 9. The CDR3 consists of 16 residues. CDR3 bases: TGTGCCAGCAGCTATAATCCAGGGGGTAGCACCGGGGAGCTGTTTTTT. Translation gives CASSYNPGGSTGELFF.

This clonotype was counted many times. This sequence joins TRBV5-1 and TRBJ2-7; D may be TRBD1 (5 bases). V lost 2 bases and J 3 bases, leaving 6 bases between the germline ends. The germline gives CDR1 SGHRS, CDR2 YFSETQ. This CDR3 has 12 residues. CDR3 nucleotides: TGCGCCAGCAGCTTCCAGGGCTACGAGCAGTACTTC. It codes for CASSFQGYEQYF.

The genes are TRBV27 and TRBJ2-2; D ambiguous. CDR1 and CDR2 from the germline V gene are MNHEY and SMNVEV (reference sequence). CDR3 length: 13 amino acids. Trimming removed 4 bases from V and 1 base from J, with 4 bases in between. For the CDR3, the DNA is TGTGCCAGCAGTTCCAGGAACACCGGGGAGCTGTTTTTT. Residues: CASSSRNTGELFF.

The chain is built from TRBV12-3 or TRBV12-4 and TRBJ1-1, with D unclear. This CDR3 spans 15 amino acids. V lost 7 bases, J lost 6 bases, and 21 bases lay in between. The CDR3 DNA reads TGTGCCAGCACCTCGAAACTCCGGGGATGGGCTGAAGCTTTCTTT. Translated, it gives CASTSKLRGWAEAFF.

This clonotype was found a few times. V is TRBV12-3 or TRBV12-4 and J is TRBJ2-3; 8 bases are shared with TRBD2. The CDR3 runs to 15 residues. The V segment lost 3 bases and the J segment 2 bases; nucleotides outside the gene matches: 4. CDR3 residues: CASSFAGGLTDTQYF. As DNA, the CDR3 is TGTGCCAGCAGTTTCGCGGGGGGCCTCACAGATACGCAGTATTTT.

This clonotype appeared a few times. The chain joins TRBV18 to TRBJ1-1, with D maybe TRBD1 (5 bases). This CDR3 contains 15 residues. The V end was cut by 1 base, the J end by 0 bases, with 9 bases between. CDR1 and CDR2 (germline): KGHSH, LQKENI. In DNA form, the CDR3 reads TGTGCCAGCTCACCACGGGGCAGCATGAACACTGAAGCTTTCTTT. Translating it yields CASSPRGSMNTEAFF. The full variable domain, rest sourced from reference TRBV18 and TRBJ1-1, is NAGVMQNPRHLVRRRGQEARLRCSPMKGHSHVYWYRQLPEEGLKFMVYLQKENIIDESGMPKERFSAEFPKEGPSILRIQQVVRGDSAAYFCASSPRGSMNTEAFFGQGTRLTVV.

CDR3 protein: CASSPRVGGTDTQYF. Here the CDR3 DNA reads TGTGCCAGCAGCCCTCGGGTCGGAGGCACAGATACGCAGTATTTT. The chain recombines TRBV7-2 with TRBJ2-3; D remains ambiguous. The CDR3 is 15 residues long. V lost 5 bases, J lost 1 base, and 13 bases lay in between. Germline CDR1 reads SGHTA; CDR2 reads FQGNSA. Supplemented by reference TRBV7-2 and TRBJ2-3, the full variable domain reads GAGVSQSPSNKVTEKGKDVELRCDPISGHTALYWYRQSLGQGLEFLIYFQGNSAPDKSGLPSDRFSAERTGGSVSTLTIQRTQQEDSAVYLCASSPRVGGTDTQYFGPGTRLTVL.

This clonotype was seen more than once but under ten times. The chain links TRBV11-2 to TRBJ2-1; perhaps D is TRBD1 or TRBD2 (6 bases each). Germline CDR1 and CDR2: SGHAT and FQNNGV. The length of the CDR3 is 16 residues. The V end was cut by 4 bases, the J end by 0 bases, with 13 bases between. Here the CDR3 DNA reads TGTGCCAGCAGCTCCCTCGGGGGCGTCTCCTACAATGAGCAGTTCTTC. Its protein is CASSSLGGVSYNEQFF. The variable domain in full, with the rest retrieved from reference TRBV11-2 and TRBJ2-1, is EAGVAQSPRYKIIEKRQSVAFWCNPISGHATLYWYQQILGQGPKLLIQFQNNGVVDDSQLPKDRFSAERLKGVDSTLKIQPAKLEDSAVYLCASSSLGGVSYNEQFFGPGTRLTVL.

The chain has TRBV10-3 and TRBJ1-1; D perhaps matches TRBD1 (6 bases). Germline-derived CDR1 and CDR2 are ENHRY and SYGVKD. This CDR3 has 15 amino acids. V lost 0 bases and J 0 bases, leaving 8 bases between the germline ends. The CDR3 DNA reads TGTGCCATCAGTGAGTCGGGGACATTGAACACTGAAGCTTTCTTT. The encoded protein is CAISESGTLNTEAFF.

The V gene is TRBV5-5, the J gene TRBJ2-3; TRBD2 matches 10 bases. Losses at the gene ends were 4 bases for V and 1 base for J; bases not matched to a gene: 3. The CDR3 sequence is 15 residues long. Germline V gene sequence: CDR1 SGHKS, CDR2 YYEKEE (reference sequence). Written as DNA, the CDR3 is TGTGCCAGCAGCGCCGGACTAGCGGGCACAGATACGCAGTATTTT. It codes for CASSAGLAGTDTQYF.

In this sample, this clonotype turned up a few times. This sequence joins TRBV4-1 and TRBJ1-6, with TRBD1 identical over 8 bases. The V segment lost 0 bases and the J segment 12 bases; nucleotides outside the gene matches: 4. Per germline, CDR1 MGHRA and CDR2 YSYEKL. CDR3 length equals 14 residues. The CDR3 nucleotides read TGCGCCAGCAGCCAAGAGGACAGGGATATACCCCTCCACTTT. The encoded protein is CASSQEDRDIPLHF.

This clonotype was counted once. The V gene is TRBV4-3, the J gene TRBJ1-2, with D maybe TRBD1 (6 bases). This CDR3 is 14 amino acids long. The germline V gene has CDR1 LGHNA and CDR2 YSLEER. Trimming left V 0 bases short and J 6 bases short, with 11 bases between. CDR3 bases: TGCGCCAGCAGCCAAGAACAGGGTATGGATGGCTACACCTTC. It translates to CASSQEQGMDGYTF.

The chain combines TRBV11-3 with TRBJ2-2, with 8 bases fitting TRBD1. Germline values: CDR1 SGHNT, CDR2 YENEEA. The V segment lost 4 bases and the J segment 5 bases; nucleotides outside the gene matches: 9. This CDR3 spans 16 amino acids. The CDR3: CASSYSRGLRTGELFF. In nucleotides, the CDR3 is TGTGCCAGCAGCTATTCCAGGGGGCTCCGGACCGGGGAGCTGTTTTTT.

Only a few counts were recorded for this clonotype. The chain couples TRBV7-2 to TRBJ2-1; the match to TRBD2 covers 9 bases. Germline V gene data show CDR1 as SGHTA and CDR2 as FQGNSA. V dropped 5 bases and J dropped 7; count of bases not matched to a gene: 6. The CDR3 runs to 14 residues. CDR3 in amino acids: CASSLSGSQNEQFF. The CDR3 DNA follows: TGTGCCAGCAGCCTTAGCGGGAGTCAAAATGAGCAGTTCTTC.

This clonotype was seen only a few times. The rearrangement uses TRBV23-1 and TRBJ1-4; weak D call: TRBD1 (6 bases). TRBV23-1 is reported as an ORF; its role is uncertain. This CDR3 comprises 19 residues. The V gene lost 4 bases and the J gene lost 8 bases, with 29 bases spanning the gap. CDR3 bases: TGCGCCAGCAGTCCCCTTTTAAGGGGACACACAACCCGGGAGGAAAAACTGTTTTTT. It specifies CASSPLLRGHTTREEKLFF.

This clonotype was observed a handful of times. CDR3 sequence: CATSRDKEWQSNQPQHF. CDR3 bases: TGTGCCACCAGCAGAGATAAAGAATGGCAGAGCAATCAGCCCCAGCATTTT. The V and J genes are TRBV15 and TRBJ1-5, with D unresolved. Germline V gene data show CDR1 as LNHNV and CDR2 as YYDKDF (reference sequence). V shed 0 bases and J shed 1 base, with 13 bases lying between them. The CDR3 runs 17 residues.

This clonotype was counted between two and nine times. The V gene is TRBV7-9, the J gene TRBJ2-7, with 10 bases identical to TRBD1. Germline CDR1 is SEHNR and CDR2 is FQNEAQ (reference sequence). This CDR3 has 15 residues. V lost 10 bases and J lost 4; bases outside the gene matches: 13. CDR3 sequence (DNA): TGTGCCACCGAAGGGTGGGACAGGGGCTCGTACGAGCAGTACTTC. Residues: CATEGWDRGSYEQYF.

This clonotype was recorded a few times. The chain has TRBV6-5 and TRBJ2-1; 8 nucleotides align to TRBD1. The CDR3 sequence is 15 residues long. Germline V gene lookup returns CDR1 MNHEY and CDR2 SVGAGI. The junction had 12 bases not matched to a gene; V was cut back by 8 bases and J by 6 bases. The CDR3 is CASRSGQGISNEQFF. CDR3 nucleotides: TGTGCCAGCCGATCAGGACAGGGTATAAGCAATGAGCAGTTCTTC.

This clonotype has only a few counts. This chain uses TRBV4-1 with TRBJ2-3, with D possibly TRBD1 on 6 matching bases. Deletions cut 5 bases from V and 11 bases from J, with 23 bases between. The CDR3 spans 15 residues. CDR1 is MGHRA and CDR2 is YSYEKL in the germline V gene. The CDR3 DNA follows: TGCGCCAGCAGCTCACAATCAGGGGCGCCCAGGAGGCAGTATTTT. This codes for CASSSQSGAPRRQYF.

This chain joins TRBV29-1 and TRBJ2-5, with unresolved D. The CDR3 is made up of 12 amino acids. The V gene lost 7 bases and the J gene lost 5 bases, with 14 bases spanning the gap. Germline CDR1 reads SQVTM; CDR2 reads ANQGSEA. CDR3 sequence reads: CSGMGPRETQYF. CDR3 DNA sequence: TGCAGCGGGATGGGTCCGCGGGAGACCCAGTACTTC.